Presented here are 19 T cell receptor beta chains from one specimen sequenced in a study of technical replicates of blood from several donors. TCRdb's table, derived via immunoSEQ multiplex PCR, lists solely in-frame clones and lacks some. The sample consists of approximately 89,000 clones, 85% to 95% of them appearing once. The sequenced material came from T cells isolated from PBMCs. These receptor sequences come from a human donor in good health.

The V call is TRBV29-1, the J call TRBJ2-6, with TRBD2 as a possible D gene (5 bases). Trimming removed 6 bases at V and 1 base at J, with 10 bases between. Germline assignment: CDR1 SQVTM and CDR2 ANQGSEA. This CDR3 contains 14 residues. CDR3 region: CSVDPGSGANVLTF. DNA of the CDR3: TGCAGCGTCGACCCGGGGTCTGGGGCCAACGTCCTGACTTTC.

The chain combines TRBV6-5 with TRBJ2-1, with a weak D call TRBD1 (5 bases). Trimming pared 6 bases from V and 6 bases from J, leaving 9 bases between. Germline assignment: CDR1 MNHEY and CDR2 SVGAGI. CDR3 length: 12 amino acids. CDR3 DNA: TGTGCCAGCAGCTCCAGGGCCAATGAGCAGTTCTTC. This sequence encodes CASSSRANEQFF.

The J gene is TRBJ1-5, the V gene TRBV7-2, with TRBD1 matching over 12 bases. The CDR3 runs 16 residues. Germline V gene lookup returns CDR1 SGHTA and CDR2 FQGNSA. V lost 5 bases to trimming and J lost 3 bases; unmatched junction nucleotides: 5. The CDR3 reads CASSKGTGGLNQPQHF. DNA of the CDR3: TGTGCCAGCAGCAAGGGGACAGGGGGCCTCAATCAGCCCCAGCATTTT.

The chain combines TRBV5-1 with TRBJ1-2; weak D call: TRBD1 (5 bases). The CDR3 covers 14 residues. Trimming cost V 2 bases and J 6 bases, with 14 bases left between them. Germline CDR1 SGHRS, CDR2 YFSETQ. The CDR3 region is CASSFEEGSNGYTF. In DNA, the CDR3 is TGCGCCAGCAGCTTCGAGGAGGGGTCCAATGGCTACACCTTC.

This clone was recorded once. CDR3 DNA sequence: TGTGCCAGCTCGGGCGCCTCAGATACGCAGTATTTT. The encoded protein is CASSGASDTQYF. This chain joins TRBV18 and TRBJ2-3, with unresolved D. CDR1 and CDR2 (germline): KGHSH, LQKENI. Trimming shortened V by 6 bases and J by 4 bases, and 8 bases separated the two germline ends. There are 12 residues in the CDR3.

The rearrangement uses TRBV10-1 and TRBJ2-3, with D perhaps TRBD1 (5 bases). CDR1 is WNHNN and CDR2 is SYGVQD in the germline V gene (reference sequence). Trimming removed 1 base from V and 13 bases from J, with 15 bases in between. CDR3 length: 13 residues. The CDR3 DNA follows: TGCGCCAGCAGTGAGTTATTGGACGCCAGGGAGTATTTT. The encoded protein is CASSELLDAREYF.

The rearrangement uses TRBV5-5 and TRBJ1-5, with unresolved D. The CDR3 totals 15 residues. The V gene's germline CDR1 is SGHKS and CDR2 YYEKEE (reference sequence). Deletions cut 4 bases from V and 2 bases from J, with 13 bases between. CDR3 in DNA: TGTGCCAGCAGCCGGGAGTGGGAGGGCAATCAGCCCCAGCATTTT. Its translation: CASSREWEGNQPQHF.

CDR3 bases: TGCAGCCACGTAGCGGACACCTACAATGAGCAGTTCTTC. It codes for CSHVADTYNEQFF. V gene TRBV29-1 combines with J gene TRBJ2-1; TRBD2 might be the D (6 bases). V lost 8 bases and J 2 bases, leaving 13 bases between the germline ends. CDR3 length: 13 amino acids. Germline V gives CDR1 SQVTM, CDR2 ANQGSEA.

This chain uses TRBV7-9 with TRBJ1-1; 7 positions match TRBD1. J gave up 0 bases and V 5 bases, and 9 bases lay outside the gene matches. Germline-derived CDR1 and CDR2 are SEHNR and FQNEAQ (reference sequence). This CDR3 spans 16 amino acids. The CDR3 protein is CASSPGTDSLNTEAFF. In nucleotides, the CDR3 is TGTGCCAGCAGCCCAGGGACAGACAGTTTGAACACTGAAGCTTTCTTT.

The rearrangement joins TRBV19 to TRBJ2-1, with a possible D match to TRBD1 (5 bases). The germline CDR1 and CDR2 sequences are LNHDA and SQIVND (reference sequence). This CDR3 has 17 amino acids. The germline V and J ends were trimmed by 3 bases and 6 bases, with 21 bases remaining between them. The CDR3 spells CASSIPLGRVGINEQFF. The CDR3 coding sequence is TGTGCCAGTAGTATCCCCCTGGGCAGGGTAGGAATCAATGAGCAGTTCTTC.

The rearrangement uses TRBV10-2 and TRBJ1-2, with 7 bases matching TRBD1. The CDR3 sequence is 17 residues long. The germline V gene encodes CDR1 WSHSY and CDR2 SAAADI. V dropped 0 bases and J dropped 8; count of bases not matched to a gene: 15. The CDR3 region has the DNA TGCGCCAGCAGTGAGTCGACAGGGTTGATCAGGGGGTACGGCTACACCTTC. Encoded protein: CASSESTGLIRGYGYTF.

This chain links TRBV4-1 with TRBJ2-7, with 11 bases matching TRBD2. The CDR3 sequence is 16 residues long. Trimming at V came to 2 bases and at J to 2 bases, leaving 5 bases not matched to a gene. In germline, CDR1 is MGHRA, CDR2 YSYEKL. CDR3 coding DNA: TGCGCCAGCAGCCAAACGGGACTAGCGGATACCTACGAGCAGTACTTC. It translates to CASSQTGLADTYEQYF.

This clone was picked up one time. This chain links TRBV30 with TRBJ2-1; D is perhaps TRBD2 (5 bases). Trimming stripped 0 bases from V and 12 bases from J, with 15 bases between. CDR3 length equals 13 residues. CDR1 is GTSNPN, CDR2 SVGIG, per germline (reference sequence). The CDR3 loop is CAWSVPPGIGQFF. DNA for the CDR3: TGTGCCTGGAGTGTACCACCCGGGATCGGGCAGTTCTTC.

The rearrangement uses TRBV7-3 and TRBJ2-2; 9 bases are shared with TRBD1. V lost 5 bases to trimming and J lost 4 bases; unmatched junction nucleotides: 8. Germline V gives CDR1 SGHTA, CDR2 FQGTGA. This CDR3 has 16 amino acids. CDR3 nucleotides: TGTGCCAGCAGCCCCGGGACAGGGCTCGGCACCGGGGAGCTGTTTTTT. This sequence encodes CASSPGTGLGTGELFF.

The V call is TRBV28, the J call TRBJ2-7; TRBD2 aligns across 7 bases. CDR3 size: 15 residues. Germline V gives CDR1 MDHEN, CDR2 SYDVKM. J gave up 9 bases and V 7 bases, and 18 bases lay outside the gene matches. CDR3 in DNA: TGTGCCAGCAATAGGTACGCGGGAGCCCCCGATGGGCAGTACTTC. Protein sequence: CASNRYAGAPDGQYF.

The chain combines TRBV7-9 with TRBJ1-2; D not resolved. V lost 5 bases, J lost 8 bases, and 18 bases lay in between. The CDR3 extends over 14 amino acids. Per germline, CDR1 SEHNR and CDR2 FQNEAQ (reference sequence). CDR3 sequence: CASSQTPGYGGYTF. In DNA form, the CDR3 reads TGTGCCAGCAGCCAAACCCCAGGCTACGGAGGCTACACCTTC.

The V and J genes are TRBV13 and TRBJ2-1, with D perhaps matching TRBD1 (5 bases). Germline-derived CDR1 and CDR2 are PRHDT and FYEKMQ (reference sequence). This CDR3 is built from 14 residues. Trimming pared 7 bases from V and 3 bases from J, leaving 13 bases between. The CDR3 sequence is CASTRAEVYNEQFF. CDR3 nucleotides: TGTGCCAGCACCAGGGCGGAAGTCTACAATGAGCAGTTCTTC.

This chain uses TRBV10-1 with TRBJ1-1; D not certain. V lost 2 bases to trimming and J lost 1 base, with 20 bases between them. The CDR3 loop spans 18 amino acids. Per germline, CDR1 WNHNN and CDR2 SYGVQD (reference sequence). The CDR3 DNA sequence: TGCGCCAGCAGTGAGACAGTTGTACGGTTCGGAGGGAACACTGAAGCTTTCTTT. It codes for CASSETVVRFGGNTEAFF.

The chain joins TRBV7-6 to TRBJ2-3; the match to TRBD2 covers 7 bases. The CDR3 covers 17 residues. The V and J ends lost 1 base and 2 bases, in that order; junction bases with no gene match: 9. The germline gives CDR1 SGHVS, CDR2 FNYEAQ. CDR3: CASSLGWRGSTTDTQYF. The CDR3 nucleotides read TGTGCCAGCAGCTTAGGGTGGCGGGGGTCAACCACAGATACGCAGTATTTT.